This entry lists 22 T cell receptor beta chains sequenced from one sample in a study of tumor-infiltrating lymphocytes in primary liver carcinoma. Unsorted bulk tissue (about 20-30 mg) underwent RNA and DNA co-extraction. The template, about 540 ng total RNA, yielded TCR beta cDNA made with a constant-region primer. Each TCR beta library was derived from three nested multiplex PCR rounds that employed slightly modified ARM-PCR. Forward primers for TRBV1-TRBV30 and a C-beta reverse primer served the first two PCR rounds, at around 9 cycles each. TCRdb used MiXCR to reprocess the multiplex PCR reads, holding one entry per CDR3 protein. The top ten hold over 30% of the sample, which has some 32,000 distinct CDR3 sequences, 70% to 80% seen once. The sequenced sample was liver tumor tissue from sampling region 5. Subset of the sample: tumor region T5, tumor centre. The receptors derive from a man aged 35-49 years with primary liver carcinoma and hepatitis B virus infection.

A note on this clonotype: The junction departs from the called germline gene at one end, perhaps through a read error. The CDR3 coding sequence is TGCAGCGCCCTGACTAGCGGAAGGGGGGGTACGCAATATTTT. Its protein product is CSALTSGRGGTQYF. The V gene is TRBV29-1, the J gene TRBJ2-3, with 9 positions matching TRBD2. The CDR3 spans 14 residues. Germline V gives CDR1 SQVTM, CDR2 ANQGSEA.

Concerning this clonotype itself: No conserved phenylalanine or tryptophan is present at the end of the CDR3, so a read error is the likely explanation. The chain couples TRBV28 to TRBJ2-7, with 14 bases aligning to TRBD2. CDR3 length: 20 amino acids. The J segment lost 0 bases and the V segment lost 6 bases, leaving 16 bases of the junction unmatched. Germline assignment: CDR1 MDHEN and CDR2 SYDVKM. DNA for the CDR3: TGTGCCAGCAGCCGGCGAGTACCAGGACTAGCGGGAGGACACTCCTACGAGCAGTACCTC. Its protein is CASSRRVPGLAGGHSYEQYL.

Details on this clonotype: Without the conserved terminal phenylalanine or tryptophan, this CDR3 likely stems from a read error. It is unclear where the CDR3 begins or ends on the DNA, so no DNA is shown, and the CDR3 is as TCRdb lists it. The V gene is TRBV5-6, the J gene TRBJ2-2; the D call TRBD2 from the table was never checked on the DNA. Germline V gene data show CDR1 as SGHDT and CDR2 as YYEEEE. The CDR3 has 15 amino acids, counting both end residues. CDR3 sequence: CASSRRASYTGELLS.

The sample holds many counts of this clonotype. This sequence joins TRBV20-1 and TRBJ2-2; a possible D gene is TRBD2 (5 bases). The CDR3 has 12 residues. Germline CDR1 reads DFQATT; CDR2 reads SNEGSKA (reference sequence). V was trimmed by 6 bases and J by 6 bases, leaving 11 bases between them. The CDR3 reads CSAALDSGELFF. The CDR3 nucleotides read TGCAGTGCCGCACTAGATTCCGGGGAGCTGTTTTTT.

With respect to this clonotype: A junction boundary mismatches the germline segment, possibly from a read error. This chain connects TRBV14 to TRBJ1-1; a weak D match, TRBD1 (6 bases). CDR3 length: 14 residues. Germline V lookup: CDR1 SGHDN, CDR2 FVKESK. This CDR3 reads CASTLRRGGTEALF. CDR3 nucleotide sequence: TGTGCCAGCACCCTTCGCCGAGGGGGTACTGAAGCTTTATTT.

This clonotype has ten or more counts. The rearrangement uses TRBV28 and TRBJ2-1, with D hard to call. The CDR3 sequence is 11 residues long. V lost 5 bases, J lost 6 bases, and 5 bases lay in between. The germline V gene encodes CDR1 MDHEN and CDR2 SYDVKM. CDR3 sequence (DNA): TGTGCCAGCAGTCCCCGCAATGAGCAGTTCTTC. Its translation: CASSPRNEQFF.

For this clonotype: The junction does not match germline at one end; this may be a read error. The chain couples TRBV10-3 to TRBJ2-6; tentatively, D is TRBD2 (5 bases). CDR3 length: 15 residues. CDR1 and CDR2 from the germline V gene are ENHRY and SYGVKD. The CDR3 loop reads CVISESSYGANVLTF. CDR3 in DNA: TGTGTCATCAGTGAGTCTAGCTATGGGGCCAACGTCCTGACTTTC.

Turning to this clonotype: One end of the junction varies from germline; a read error may be responsible. The chain uses TRBV12-3 or TRBV12-4 and TRBJ2-3; D is unresolved. The CDR3 has 12 residues. This CDR3 is CSSSLSGNTQYF. DNA for the CDR3: TGTTCCAGCAGTTTATCCGGCAATACGCAGTATTTT.

Remarks on this clonotype: The conserved phenylalanine or tryptophan normally closing the CDR3 is absent here, so this likely arose from a read error. The chain uses TRBV10-3 and TRBJ2-5; a weak D match, TRBD2 (6 bases). The CDR3 extends over 14 amino acids. Germline V CDR1 and CDR2: ENHRY, SYGVKD. This chain's CDR3 is CAISWDSLGETQYL. Here the CDR3 DNA reads TGTGCAATCAGTTGGGACTCTTTAGGAGAGACCCAGTACCTC.

This clonotype was seen a few times. A read error may account for a junction end that differs from germline. The chain combines TRBV5-6 with TRBJ1-1; D gene uncertain. This CDR3 spans 16 amino acids. Germline V gives CDR1 SGHDT, CDR2 YYEEEE. This chain's CDR3 is CASSQNHPYGREGASF. The CDR3 DNA reads as TGTGCCAGCAGTCAGAATCACCCATACGGACGGGAGGGAGCTTCCTTT.

This clonotype has a handful of counts. V usage is TRBV10-3 and J usage is TRBJ2-1; D is possibly TRBD1 or TRBD2 (7 bases each). This CDR3 has 12 residues. Looked up from germline, CDR1 is ENHRY and CDR2 is SYGVKD. Trimming cost V 10 bases and J 7 bases, with 14 bases left between them. DNA of the CDR3: TGTGCCAAGCGGGACAGCAATAATGAGCAGTTCTTC. Protein sequence: CAKRDSNNEQFF.

This sequence joins TRBV29-1 and TRBJ2-1; D is uncertain. The germline V gene has CDR1 SQVTM and CDR2 ANQGSEA. This CDR3 is 10 amino acids long. V was trimmed by 5 bases and J by 12 bases, leaving 11 bases between them. Here the CDR3 DNA reads TGCAGCGTTTACCGCGATGGGCAGTTCTTC. Translating gives CSVYRDGQFF.

As regards this clonotype: This is likely a read error, given that the CDR3 carries no conserved phenylalanine or tryptophan at its end. The chain recombines TRBV29-1 with TRBJ2-2; 9 bases are shared with TRBD1. This CDR3 has 13 residues. Germline V CDR1 and CDR2: SQVTM, ANQGSEA. CDR3 sequence reads: CRVEGQGSGELFV. CDR3 nucleotide sequence: TGCCGCGTCGAAGGACAGGGGTCCGGGGAGCTGTTTGTT.

By sample fraction, this clonotype is medium-sized. This chain uses TRBV4-1 with TRBJ1-2; perhaps TRBD1 as D (5 bases). This CDR3 contains 13 residues. CDR1 is MGHRA and CDR2 is YSYEKL in the germline V gene. Trimming removed 1 base from V and 8 bases from J, with 11 bases in between. CDR3 coding DNA: TGCGCCAGCAGCCAAGGAGGGGTATACGGCTACACCTTC. Its translation: CASSQGGVYGYTF.

Points on this clonotype: The CDR3 carries no conserved terminal phenylalanine or tryptophan, so it likely arises from a read error. The J gene is TRBJ2-7, the V gene TRBV11-2; D may be TRBD1 or TRBD2 (5 bases each). The length of the CDR3 is 13 residues. The germline V gene encodes CDR1 SGHAT and CDR2 FQNNGV. The CDR3: CVSSLAPGFEQYL. As DNA, the CDR3 is TGTGTCAGCAGCCTAGCCCCAGGGTTCGAGCAGTACTTA.

Comment on this clonotype: Its ends do not fully match the called genes, so a read error is possible. J is TRBJ2-2 and V is TRBV11-2; 11 bases are a match to TRBD2. The CDR3 has 16 residues. CDR1 and CDR2 from the germline V gene are SGHAT and FQNNGV. CDR3 residues: CVSSRRLAGNTGELFF. The CDR3 DNA reads TGTGTCAGCAGTCGTCGACTAGCGGGAAACACCGGGGAGCTGTTTTTT.

The chain employs TRBV4-1 and TRBJ2-2; D perhaps matches TRBD1 (6 bases). The CDR3 runs 16 residues. V was clipped by 6 bases and J by 4 bases, with 18 bases between them. CDR1 is MGHRA, CDR2 YSYEKL, per germline. The CDR3 region has the DNA TGCGCCAGCAGGCCAATCCGGACAGTAAGCACCGGGGAGCTGTTTTTT. Its translation: CASRPIRTVSTGELFF.

To note about this clonotype: A much more abundant neighbour one base away suggests this may be a read error. The chain is built from TRBV5-5 and TRBJ2-5; possible D gene TRBD2, 6 bases. The germline CDR1 and CDR2 sequences are SGHKS and YYEKEE (reference sequence). This CDR3 contains 13 residues. CDR3 region: CASSLAGEETQNF. For the CDR3, the DNA is TGTGCCAGCAGCTTGGCGGGAGAGGAGACCCAGAACTTC.

A remark on this clonotype: A read error may produce the germline difference seen at one junction end. The chain combines TRBV11-2 with TRBJ2-2, with a tentative D call TRBD2 (7 bases). CDR1 SGHAT and CDR2 FQNNGV come from the germline V gene. The CDR3 has 17 residues. CDR3 loop: CASTLALGGANTRELFF. The CDR3 coding sequence is TGTGCCAGCACCTTAGCATTAGGGGGGGCGAACACCCGGGAACTGTTTTTT.

V and J are TRBV6-2 or TRBV6-3 and TRBJ2-7, with D unclear. This CDR3 is 11 amino acids long. Germline CDR1 MNHEY, CDR2 SVGEGT. Trimming stripped 11 bases from V and 6 bases from J, with 14 bases between. This CDR3 reads CACGYSGEQYF. CDR3 sequence (DNA): TGTGCCTGCGGTTACTCCGGCGAGCAGTACTTC.

With regard to this clonotype: Sequence at one end of the junction differs from germline and may be a read error. This chain links TRBV7-9 with TRBJ2-7; 9 bases are shared with TRBD1. Per the germline V gene, CDR1 is SEHNR and CDR2 is FQNEAQ (reference sequence). This CDR3 is 18 amino acids long. The CDR3 DNA follows: TGTTCCAGCAGCTTATATAGCCGACGGGACAGGGAAACCTACGAGGAGTACTTC. Amino acid sequence: CSSSLYSRRDRETYEEYF.

As for this clonotype: Given a much more abundant clone one base away, this may be a read error. The gene calls are TRBV5-5 and TRBJ2-5, with TRBD2 identical over 7 bases. The length of the CDR3 is 13 residues. Germline V gene data show CDR1 as SGHKS and CDR2 as YYEKEE (reference sequence). CDR3 sequence reads: CARSLAGEETQYF. The CDR3 DNA sequence: TGTGCCAGGAGCTTGGCGGGAGAGGAGACCCAGTACTTC. Combining the CDR3 with reference TRBV5-5 and TRBJ2-5 gives the whole variable domain DAGVTQSPTHLIKTRGQQVTLRCSPISGHKSVSWYQQVLGQGPQFIFQYYEKEERGRGNFPDRFSARQFPNYSSELNVNALLLGDSALYLCARSLAGEETQYFGPGTRLLVL.